These 31 T cell receptor beta chains came from one sample sequenced in a study of T cell repertoires in cytomegalovirus infection. A single record per CDR3 protein comes from TCRdb applying MiXCR to the reads. Of about 830,000 distinct CDR3 sequences listed, 32% are singletons. Their antigens are not known. Sequences were derived from cultured CD8+ T cells from PBMCs, sampled from culture after CMV antigen stimulation. The receptors shown here come from a human donor in good health (CMV status not recorded). Some clones in this sample may be carry-over from other donors' samples.

Details on this clonotype: This may be a read error: a much more frequent sequence differs by one nucleotide. As DNA, the CDR3 is TGTACCAGCAGCTCTCGCCCAGGAGACGAGCAGTACGTC. Its protein product is CTSSSRPGDEQYV. The J gene is TRBJ2-7, the V gene TRBV7-8; no firm D call. CDR3 size: 13 residues. Germline lookup yields CDR1 SGHVS and CDR2 FQNEAQ.

This rearrangement joins TRBV9 to TRBJ2-2; D gene uncertain. Germline CDR1 and CDR2: SGDLS and YYNGEE. This CDR3 contains 18 residues. V gave up 0 bases and J gave up 5 bases, with 20 bases separating them. The CDR3 is CASSVGIYGSLDTGELFF. Written as DNA, the CDR3 is TGTGCCAGCAGCGTAGGGATTTATGGCAGTTTGGATACCGGGGAGCTGTTTTTT.

This chain uses TRBV11-3 with TRBJ1-1, with a possible D match to TRBD1 (6 bases). CDR3 length: 11 residues. Germline assignment: CDR1 SGHNT and CDR2 YENEEA. The V end lost 8 bases, the J end lost 7 bases, and 11 bases lay between the germline ends. CDR3 sequence: CASPGAGEAFF. The CDR3, as DNA: TGTGCCAGCCCAGGGGCGGGTGAAGCTTTCTTT.

This clonotype was counted only a few times. The V call is TRBV12-5, the J call TRBJ2-1, with D perhaps TRBD2 (7 bases). The V end was cut by 3 bases, the J end by 7 bases, with 16 bases between. This CDR3 has 15 amino acids. CDR1 is LGHNT and CDR2 is FRNRAP in the germline V gene. For the CDR3, the DNA is TGTGCTAGTGGTTTAGGGGGGGGGGAAAATAATGAGCAGTTCTTC. This codes for CASGLGGGENNEQFF.

This chain connects TRBV4-1 to TRBJ2-2, with a possible D match to TRBD1 (6 bases). This CDR3 is 16 amino acids long. Germline V gene data show CDR1 as MGHRA and CDR2 as YSYEKL. V lost 2 bases, J lost 2 bases, and 12 bases lay in between. DNA of the CDR3: TGCGCCAGCAGCCAAACAGGGATCGGAAACACCGGGGAGCTGTTTTTT. The encoded protein is CASSQTGIGNTGELFF.

The table lists this clonotype with a count of one. The V gene is TRBV11-2, the J gene TRBJ2-2; a weak D match, TRBD1 (5 bases). The CDR3 is made up of 15 amino acids. Trimming cost V 5 bases and J 1 base, with 11 bases left between them. From germline, CDR1 is SGHAT and CDR2 FQNNGV. CDR3: CASSPIDRNTGELFF. The CDR3 DNA is TGTGCCAGCAGCCCGATTGACAGGAACACCGGGGAGCTGTTTTTT.

This chain links TRBV7-9 with TRBJ2-7; tentatively, D is TRBD1 (5 bases). There are 15 residues in the CDR3. In germline, CDR1 is SEHNR, CDR2 FQNEAQ (reference sequence). Trimming stripped 5 bases from V and 3 bases from J, with 17 bases between. DNA of the CDR3: TGTGCCAGCAGCCGTCTGGCAGGGTACCTCTACGAGCAGTACTTC. Translating gives CASSRLAGYLYEQYF.

Regarding this clonotype: A junction end diverges from the germline sequence, so it may reflect a read error. The genes are TRBV27 and TRBJ2-1, with D possibly matching TRBD2 (7 bases). The CDR3 has 15 residues. Per germline, CDR1 MNHEY and CDR2 SMNVEV (reference sequence). CDR3 sequence (DNA): TGTGCCATCAGTCTCCGGGGGGCCTCCTACAATGAGCAGTTCTTC. It is translated as CAISLRGASYNEQFF.

This clonotype was counted many times. The chain is built from TRBV12-3 or TRBV12-4 and TRBJ1-1; D gene ambiguous. The CDR3 runs to 23 residues. The germline V and J ends were trimmed by 3 bases and 0 bases, with 35 bases remaining between them. The CDR3 DNA reads TGTGCCAGCAGTTTTGTCCTCGGGGATCTCGCCCCGTCGATACTAAGCATGAACACTGAAGCTTTCTTT. Translation: CASSFVLGDLAPSILSMNTEAFF.

This chain links TRBV19 with TRBJ2-1; D may be TRBD2 (7 bases). Germline-derived CDR1 and CDR2 are LNHDA and SQIVND (reference sequence). Trimming shortened V by 7 bases and J by 8 bases, and 24 bases separated the two germline ends. The CDR3 extends over 16 amino acids. The CDR3 region is CASTQRGALVGDEQFF. In DNA form, the CDR3 reads TGTGCCAGTACCCAACGGGGGGCCCTTGTCGGGGATGAGCAGTTCTTC.

In its sample, this clonotype was seen a few times. The chain combines TRBV27 with TRBJ2-3; no clear D gene. Germline V lookup: CDR1 MNHEY, CDR2 SMNVEV (reference sequence). CDR3 length: 14 amino acids. With 3 bases removed from V and 3 bases from J, the gap between germline ends came to 10 bases. For the CDR3, the DNA is TGTGCCAGCAGTTTTCACCAAGCTACAGATACGCAGTATTTT. Translation: CASSFHQATDTQYF.

J is TRBJ1-5 and V is TRBV19, with 7 positions matching TRBD1. Germline CDR1 LNHDA, CDR2 SQIVND (reference sequence). The CDR3 runs 16 residues. Trimming at V came to 8 bases and at J to 10 bases, leaving 20 bases not matched to a gene. The CDR3 loop reads CASAWGGGLRNDPQHF. The DNA for the CDR3 is TGTGCCAGTGCCTGGGGAGGGGGCCTTCGCAATGATCCCCAGCATTTT.

The rearrangement links TRBV6-2 or TRBV6-3 to TRBJ2-7; unclear D gene. CDR1 and CDR2 (germline): MNHEY, SVGEGT. V dropped 0 bases and J dropped 3 bases, with 6 bases sitting between them. The length of the CDR3 is 13 residues. CDR3 sequence reads: CASSYSAIYEQYV. The CDR3 DNA is TGTGCCAGCAGTTACTCGGCAATCTACGAGCAGTACGTC.

In this sample, this clonotype turned up a few times. Germline and junction disagree at one end, which may indicate a read error. This chain links TRBV7-7 with TRBJ2-5; tentative D call: TRBD1 (5 bases). CDR1 and CDR2 from the germline V gene are SSHAT and FNYEAQ (reference sequence). This CDR3 has 17 residues. The CDR3, as DNA: TGTGCTAGCAGCTTAGGGGCCAGACCTAAGGCACAGGAGACCCAGTACTTC. Translated, it gives CASSLGARPKAQETQYF.

This chain connects TRBV27 to TRBJ1-1; 8 bases are shared with TRBD1. The germline V gene encodes CDR1 MNHEY and CDR2 SMNVEV (reference sequence). With 6 bases clipped from V and 1 base from J, the junction kept 10 bases outside the gene matches. The CDR3 covers 16 residues. The CDR3 protein is CASSRGQGPGNTEAFF. The CDR3 DNA reads as TGTGCCAGCAGCCGTGGACAGGGCCCAGGGAACACTGAAGCTTTCTTT.

The chain uses TRBV2 and TRBJ2-5; D remains unclear. V gave up 6 bases and J gave up 4 bases, with 9 bases separating them. The CDR3 covers 12 residues. Per germline, CDR1 SNHLY and CDR2 FYNNEI. As DNA, the CDR3 is TGTGCCAGCAGGGATATACTAGAGACCCAGTACTTC. It specifies CASRDILETQYF. Full variable domain (remainder filled in from reference TRBV2 and TRBJ2-5): EPEVTQTPSHQVTQMGQEVILRCVPISNHLYFYWYRQILGQKVEFLVSFYNNEISEKSEIFDDQFSVERPDGSNFTLKIRSTKLEDSAMYFCASRDILETQYFGPGTRLLVL.

The chain recombines TRBV12-3 or TRBV12-4 with TRBJ2-3; TRBD2 agrees at 12 bases. V trimming: 6 bases; J trimming: 14 bases; junction bases outside the gene matches: 6. This CDR3 has 12 amino acids. The CDR3 protein is CASSPSGGAPYF. CDR3 DNA sequence: TGTGCCAGCAGCCCTAGCGGGGGGGCCCCGTATTTT.

This clonotype was recorded at least ten times. The rearrangement uses TRBV12-3 or TRBV12-4 and TRBJ1-2, with D possibly TRBD1 on 5 matching bases. This CDR3 has 14 residues. Deletions cut 3 bases from V and 8 bases from J, with 16 bases between. CDR3 DNA sequence: TGTGCCAGCAGTTTGGGACCGAGTTCCTTAGGCTACACCTTC. Translated: CASSLGPSSLGYTF.

The J gene is TRBJ2-2, the V gene TRBV25-1; D gene uncertain. The CDR3 runs 13 residues. Germline V gives CDR1 MGHDK, CDR2 SYGVNS. Trimming removed 1 base at V and 5 bases at J, with 5 bases between. The CDR3 bases are TGTGCCAGCAGTGAATCCTTAACCGGGGAGCTGTTTTTT. Translation: CASSESLTGELFF.

This clonotype was picked up a small number of times. The chain combines TRBV25-1 with TRBJ2-7; D is perhaps TRBD1 (5 bases). Per the germline V gene, CDR1 is MGHDK and CDR2 is SYGVNS. Trimming stripped 3 bases from V and 10 bases from J, with 16 bases between. This CDR3 region has 13 residues. Written as DNA, the CDR3 is TGTGCCAGCAGTGAGGGTGGGGCCTACCACCAGTACGTC. Its translation is CASSEGGAYHQYV.

The J gene is TRBJ1-4, the V gene TRBV5-6, with D possibly TRBD1 on 6 matching bases. From germline, CDR1 is SGHDT and CDR2 YYEEEE. This CDR3 is built from 17 residues. Trimming took off 1 base at V and 11 bases at J, with 24 bases between the two ends. Written as DNA, the CDR3 is TGTGCCAGCAGCTTGTTGGATTCGACAGGACCCCGTCGGAAACTGTTTTTT. It codes for CASSLLDSTGPRRKLFF.

This clonotype showed up many times. The V and J genes are TRBV7-6 and TRBJ2-1; 8 positions agree with TRBD1. Trimming took 0 bases from V and 5 from J; bases not matched to a gene: 6. Germline CDR1 is SGHVS and CDR2 is FNYEAQ. This CDR3 has 16 residues. This CDR3 is CASSLAPTGANNEQFF. Here the CDR3 DNA reads TGTGCCAGCAGCTTAGCGCCGACAGGGGCGAACAATGAGCAGTTCTTC.

This clonotype has a count of ten or more. The chain combines TRBV7-4 with TRBJ1-6; TRBD1 might be the D (5 bases). CDR3 length: 17 amino acids. Germline V gives CDR1 SGHVT, CDR2 SQSDAQ. Trimming left V 5 bases short and J 7 bases short, with 21 bases between. The CDR3 bases are TGTGCCAGCAGCCGTTCATCAGGGTGTACGGTCAATTCACCCCTCCACTTT. Encoded protein: CASSRSSGCTVNSPLHF.

The V call is TRBV10-3, the J call TRBJ1-2, with TRBD1 matching over 8 bases. Looked up from germline, CDR1 is ENHRY and CDR2 is SYGVKD. The CDR3 totals 14 residues. The junction had 12 bases not matched to a gene; V was cut back by 11 bases and J by 4 bases. The DNA of the CDR3 is TGTGCCTCAGGGGGCATGAACAGGGCCTATGGCTACACCTTC. Residues: CASGGMNRAYGYTF.

This clonotype was picked up a small number of times. This chain links TRBV10-3 with TRBJ2-5; weak D call: TRBD2 (5 bases). The ends were cut back, 2 bases at V and 5 bases at J, with 12 bases in the middle. Per the germline V gene, CDR1 is ENHRY and CDR2 is SYGVKD. The CDR3 is 14 residues long. The DNA for the CDR3 is TGTGCCATCAGTGAGGACTACCGAAGGGAGACCCAGTACTTC. It encodes CAISEDYRRETQYF.

The chain links TRBV9 to TRBJ1-4; TRBD1 is a possible D gene (5 bases). CDR3 length: 14 residues. CDR1 is SGDLS, CDR2 YYNGEE, per germline. Deletions cut 7 bases from V and 5 bases from J, with 15 bases between. Here the CDR3 DNA reads TGTGCCAGCTCCCGGGGGAGTTACAATGAAAAACTGTTTTTT. This sequence encodes CASSRGSYNEKLFF.

V is TRBV12-3 or TRBV12-4 and J is TRBJ2-7; 10 positions match TRBD2. The CDR3 has 15 amino acids. Trimming cost V 4 bases and J 2 bases; bases outside gene matches: 5. Here the CDR3 DNA reads TGTGCCAGCAGTTCCAGCGGGGGGGGAACCTACGAGCAGTACTTC. Protein: CASSSSGGGTYEQYF.

For this clonotype: Mismatch with germline at one junction end may stem from a read error. CDR3 nucleotides: TGTGCCAACAGTTACTGGGACGGAGCCCTCCTTAATGAAAAACTGTTTTTT. Translated, it gives CANSYWDGALLNEKLFF. This chain links TRBV6-6 with TRBJ1-4; a possible D gene is TRBD1 (5 bases). The CDR3 is 17 amino acids. CDR1 and CDR2 from the germline V gene are MNHNY and SVGAGI (reference sequence).

The chain combines TRBV19 with TRBJ1-1; unclear D gene. Per germline, CDR1 LNHDA and CDR2 SQIVND (reference sequence). The CDR3 is 15 residues long. Trimming took 1 base from V and 1 from J, leaving 10 bases between them. CDR3 nucleotide sequence: TGTGCCAGTAGTATAGGCGGCTTAACGAACACTGAAGCTTTCTTT. Its protein is CASSIGGLTNTEAFF. The full variable domain, completed using reference TRBV19 and TRBJ1-1, is DGGITQSPKYLFRKEGQNVTLSCEQNLNHDAMYWYRQDPGQGLRLIYYSQIVNDFQKGDIAEGYSVSREKKESFPLTVTSAQKNPTAFYLCASSIGGLTNTEAFFGQGTRLTVV.

This clonotype was recorded many times. The chain has TRBV28 and TRBJ2-7; D tentatively fits TRBD1 or TRBD2 (6 bases each). The V gene's germline CDR1 is MDHEN and CDR2 SYDVKM. The CDR3 sequence is 15 residues long. Trimming shortened V by 6 bases and J by 0 bases, and 15 bases separated the two germline ends. The CDR3 DNA follows: TGTGCCAGCAGACCAACAGGGAGGAGCTCCTACGAGCAGTACGTC. Translated, it gives CASRPTGRSSYEQYV.

This sequence joins TRBV2 and TRBJ2-7; weak D call: TRBD2 (6 bases). This CDR3 comprises 14 residues. Germline values: CDR1 SNHLY, CDR2 FYNNEI. Between the trimmed V and J ends, which lost 11 bases and 3 bases, there was a span of 20 bases. CDR3 bases: TGTGCCGCACTGATAGGAGGGGACCGCTACGAGCAGTACTTC. Translation: CAALIGGDRYEQYF. The variable domain in full, completed from reference TRBV2 and TRBJ2-7, reads EPEVTQTPSHQVTQMGQEVILRCVPISNHLYFYWYRQILGQKVEFLVSFYNNEISEKSEIFDDQFSVERPDGSNFTLKIRSTKLEDSAMYFCAALIGGDRYEQYFGPGTRLTVT.